This TCR beta chain was recorded in a study of vaccination effects on CD4 cells after COVID-19. Findings and caveats of the study: Infection- and vaccine-induced clones contracted markedly late after vaccination. Healthy vaccinees' vaccine-induced clones included only 1 of 255 that recognized common cold coronaviruses.

TCRdb's copy holds only in-frame clones and misses some; the assay was immunoSEQ multiplex PCR. The sample shows 50,000 to 65,000 clones, around three quarters of them seen only once. Points on this clone: Antigen unknown.

With the ViraFEST assay, the study expanded antigen-specific CD4+ T cells using viral peptide pools, then sequenced them. When around 9 days of culture had elapsed, CD4+ T cells were isolated. Everyone in the study got two shots of either the BNT162b2 or mRNA-1273 vaccine. It was on days 3 and 7 that half the medium was replaced with IL-2 medium. The CDR3 covers 15 residues. The V gene's germline CDR1 is SGHTA and CDR2 FQGNSA. Trimming shortened V by 4 bases and J by 2 bases, and 12 bases separated the two germline ends. This specimen was CD4+ T cells from PBMCs cultured with HCoV-229E spike peptides, taken after COVID-19 vaccination. V usage is TRBV7-2 and J usage is TRBJ1-5; D gene unclear. The TCR sequence derives from a human donor who received a COVID-19 vaccine. DNA for the CDR3: TGTGCCAGCAGCTCAGATCCTTTCGGCAATCAGCCCCAGCATTTT. Amino acid sequence: CASSSDPFGNQPQHF.